This TCR beta chain was obtained from a study of siplizumab effects on memory and regulatory T cells. Study-level results: Naive T cells appeared more varied than memory cells and looked like key alloresponse contributors. In siplizumab conditions, mappable alloreactive CD4+ clones averaged approximately 75% Treg-derived, against approximately 29% in controls.

The germline V and J ends were trimmed by 11 bases and 1 base, with 15 bases remaining between them. Germline V gives CDR1 MNHNS, CDR2 SASEGT. CDR3 size: 13 residues. Concerning this clone: The antigen is undetermined.

TCRdb's copy holds only in-frame clones and misses some; the assay was immunoSEQ multiplex PCR. The repertoire consists of roughly 70,000 clones, with 93% occurring once and the leading ten covering 5%. The sample was CD8+ T cells sorted from blood. V usage is TRBV6-1 and J usage is TRBJ2-7, with TRBD1 as a possible D gene (6 bases). The sequence was obtained from a human donor in good health. CDR3 protein: CAGQEGVSYEQYF. DNA for the CDR3: TGTGCCGGTCAAGAGGGGGTTTCCTACGAGCAGTACTTC.